Sequencing of this T cell receptor (beta chain) was carried out in a study of PD-1 blockade in mismatch repair-deficient tumors. Sequencing was performed with immunoSEQ multiplex PCR; in TCRdb, only in-frame clones are kept and a portion is missing. The repertoire holds some 120,000 clones, 88% seen once, with about an eighth in the top ten. V lost 7 bases and J lost 7; bases outside the gene matches: 7. The germline V gene encodes CDR1 MNHEY and CDR2 SMNVEV (reference sequence). CDR3 length equals 14 residues. Only one count was recorded for this clone. Specimen: peripheral blood, collected just over 70 weeks after starting pembrolizumab. The TCR comes from an adult with mismatch repair-deficient cancer. The V gene is TRBV27, the J gene TRBJ2-2; TRBD2 agrees at 9 bases. Here the CDR3 DNA reads TGTGCCAGCACTCAGACTAGCGGTCACGGGGAGCTGTTTTTT. Residues: CASTQTSGHGELFF.